The clone carrying this T cell receptor beta chain was seen only a few times. Its antigen is undetermined. V was pared by 10 bases and J by 2 bases, with 7 bases of the junction left unmatched. CDR1 is WNHNN and CDR2 is SYGVQD in the germline V gene (reference sequence). This CDR3 region has 14 residues. It was template switching that added a universal primer site, and there were unique molecular identifiers on the cDNA. MiXCR, applied by TCRdb to the 5' RACE reads, yields one record per CDR3 protein. The sample carries roughly 250,000 distinct CDR3 sequences, 5.5% to 8% recorded once. The data stem from a study of identical twins. Findings of the study overall: Conclusions were based on cross-sectional statistical analysis, without following the same donors. Memory repertoires lacked the insertion deficit that abundant cord blood beta clonotypes showed.

The donor group consisted entirely of healthy Caucasians. These same records also appear under a second study, on yellow fever vaccine responses in identical twins.

Sequencing was done on a sample of memory (CD45RO+) T cells sorted from blood. The chain combines TRBV10-1 with TRBJ2-2, with 7 bases matching TRBD2. The receptor was isolated from a woman aged 18-29 years in good health. The CDR3 sequence is CATTSGVNTGELFF. In DNA, the CDR3 is TGCGCCACCACGAGCGGGGTTAACACCGGGGAGCTGTTTTTT.